This T cell receptor (beta chain) is from a study of post-analysis software for immune sequencing data. Turning to the study itself: Multiple sclerosis in the patients followed relapsing-remitting, secondary progressive and progressive-relapsing courses.

The CDR3 is made up of 15 amino acids. Germline V gene sequence: CDR1 SGHTA, CDR2 FQGNSA. Losses at the gene ends were 1 base for V and 9 bases for J; bases not matched to a gene: 5. Study-wide results and caveats: Patients with multiple sclerosis recorded significantly lower normalized Chao1 diversity than controls, the study found. About 5 TRBV segments appeared more often in patients than in controls, and TRBV5-6, TRBV5-1 and TRBV20-1 were among these. Clustering by F measure revealed strong co-clustering among samples prepared together in one batch.

In the case of this clonotype: Antigen: not known.

The TCR beta cDNA libraries contained unique molecular identifiers. Researchers reported 400,000 to 600,000 cDNA molecules coming from approximately 1 to 10 million T cells. MiXCR, applied by TCRdb to the PCR reads, yields one record per CDR3 protein. The sample consists of roughly 430,000 distinct CDR3 sequences, approximately 42% of them appearing once. This clonotype originated in a girl aged 2-10 years with multiple sclerosis. The genes are TRBV7-2 and TRBJ2-3, with TRBD2 matching over 12 bases. Material for sequencing was blood. The DNA of the CDR3 is TGTGCCAGCAGCTTAGGGGGACTAGCGGGCCCCACGCAGTATTTT. The encoded protein is CASSLGGLAGPTQYF. The full variable domain, in which reference TRBV7-2 and TRBJ2-3 provide the parts outside the CDR3, is GAGVSQSPSNKVTEKGKDVELRCDPISGHTALYWYRQSLGQGLEFLIYFQGNSAPDKSGLPSDRFSAERTGGSVSTLTIQRTQQEDSAVYLCASSLGGLAGPTQYFGPGTRLTVL.